This T cell receptor (beta chain) appears in the sequencing data of a study of CD8 T cells in Susac syndrome. Findings and caveats of the study: The study admitted that it had a relatively small number of individuals in its TCR sequencing and HLA analysis.

Random-hexamer reverse transcription was applied to roughly 0.5 to 1 ug RNA. Amplification of TCR beta CDR3 by immunoSEQ multiplex PCR spanned 54 Vbeta and 13 Jbeta. MiXCR, run by TCRdb on the immunoSEQ multiplex PCR reads, gives a single entry per CDR3 protein. This repertoire shows 400,000 to 550,000 distinct CDR3 sequences, 75% to 90% found once; its top ten account for roughly 0.11%. On this clonotype itself: Its target is unknown. The germline gene is not matched at one end of the junction; a read error may be the cause.

Sequencing of TCR beta was carried out in blood CD8+ and CD4+ T cells. CD8+ and CD4+ T cells were negatively isolated; TEMRA cells were FACS-enriched. Germline CDR1 reads MGHRA; CDR2 reads YSYEKL. The CDR3 spans 15 residues. The receptor's source is a human donor with multiple sclerosis. The chain combines TRBV4-1 with TRBJ2-3; 13 nucleotides line up with TRBD2. What was sequenced was CD8+ T cells from PBMCs. The CDR3 nucleotides are TGTGCCAGCAGCCAAGGACTAGCGGGAGCAGATACGCAGTATTTT. Protein sequence: CASSQGLAGADTQYF.